The 5 T cell receptor beta chains reported below all come from one sample, sequenced in a study of shared clonotypes between healthy human individuals. Here immunoSEQ multiplex PCR was the method, and the copy in TCRdb shows in-frame clones only, minus some. The data contain 1,400,000 or so clones, about 98.5% of them singletons. Sequencing used naive CD4+ T cells sorted from blood. The sample's subset: CD45RA+ positively selected. Source of these receptors: a man aged 25 to 40 in good health.

V and J are TRBV6-5 and TRBJ2-7, with D perhaps matching TRBD1 or TRBD2 (5 bases each). Deletions cut 7 bases from V and 7 bases from J, with 20 bases between. Germline assignment: CDR1 MNHEY and CDR2 SVGAGI. This CDR3 contains 14 residues. Here the CDR3 reads CASNPGRTLGEQYF. CDR3 sequence (DNA): TGTGCCAGCAACCCGGGACGTACACTTGGGGAGCAGTACTTC.

The J gene is TRBJ1-4, the V gene TRBV4-1; 10 bases are a match to TRBD1. The V gene end was trimmed by 5 bases and the J gene end by 7 bases; junction bases not matched to a gene: 13. CDR1 is MGHRA and CDR2 is YSYEKL in the germline V gene. CDR3 length: 17 residues. CDR3 loop: CASSLDRGRDFIEKLFF. The DNA of the CDR3 is TGCGCCAGCAGCTTAGACAGGGGGCGTGATTTTATTGAAAAACTGTTTTTT.

This chain connects TRBV5-1 to TRBJ2-7; TRBD1 or TRBD2 may be the D gene (6 bases each). Per germline, CDR1 SGHRS and CDR2 YFSETQ. This CDR3 is 15 amino acids long. Trimming removed 3 bases from V and 2 bases from J, with 15 bases in between. DNA of the CDR3: TGCGCCAGCAGCTACGATCAGGGGACTCCCTACGAGCAGTACTTC. It encodes CASSYDQGTPYEQYF.

This sequence joins TRBV9 and TRBJ2-5; TRBD1 matches at 7 bases. The CDR3 spans 17 residues. The germline V gene encodes CDR1 SGDLS and CDR2 YYNGEE. J gave up 2 bases and V 1 base, and 11 bases lay outside the gene matches. The CDR3 here is CASSVIRDSENQETQYF. The CDR3 DNA follows: TGTGCCAGCAGCGTAATCCGGGACAGTGAGAATCAAGAGACCCAGTACTTC. The complete variable domain, with remaining parts taken from reference TRBV9 and TRBJ2-5, reads DSGVTQTPKHLITATGQRVTLRCSPRSGDLSVYWYQQSLDQGLQFLIQYYNGEERAKGNILERFSAQQFPDLHSELNLSSLELGDSALYFCASSVIRDSENQETQYFGPGTRLLVL.

V gene TRBV6-4 combines with J gene TRBJ2-1; 9 bases map to TRBD2. The germline CDR1 and CDR2 sequences are MRHNA and SNTAGT. The J segment lost 3 bases and the V segment lost 6 bases, leaving 6 bases of the junction unmatched. The CDR3 runs 15 residues. The DNA for the CDR3 is TGTGCCAGCAGCCTACTAGCGGGCCTCTACAATGAGCAGTTCTTC. Protein product: CASSLLAGLYNEQFF.